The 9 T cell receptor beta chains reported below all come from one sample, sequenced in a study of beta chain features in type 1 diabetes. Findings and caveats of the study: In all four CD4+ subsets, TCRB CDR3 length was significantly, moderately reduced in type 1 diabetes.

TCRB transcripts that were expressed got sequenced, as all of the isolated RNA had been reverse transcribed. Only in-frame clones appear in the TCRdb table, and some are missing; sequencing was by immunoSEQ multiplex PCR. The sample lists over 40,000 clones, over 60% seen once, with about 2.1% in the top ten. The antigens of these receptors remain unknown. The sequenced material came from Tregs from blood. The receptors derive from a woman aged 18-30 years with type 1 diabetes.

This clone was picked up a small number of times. The CDR3 is CATSRATGRAGEKLFF. The CDR3 coding sequence is TGTGCCACCAGCAGGGCCACAGGACGCGCGGGGGAAAAACTGTTTTTT. V usage is TRBV15 and J usage is TRBJ1-4, with D possibly matching TRBD1 (5 bases). Trimming took off 3 bases at V and 8 bases at J, with 19 bases between the two ends. From germline, CDR1 is LNHNV and CDR2 YYDKDF (reference sequence). The CDR3 is 16 amino acids.

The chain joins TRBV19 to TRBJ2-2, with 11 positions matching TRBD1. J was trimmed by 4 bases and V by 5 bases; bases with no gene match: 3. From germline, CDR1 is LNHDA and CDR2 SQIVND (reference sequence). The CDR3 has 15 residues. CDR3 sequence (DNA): TGTGCCAGTAGTGGACAGGGGGCAATCACCGGGGAGCTGTTTTTT. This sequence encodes CASSGQGAITGELFF.

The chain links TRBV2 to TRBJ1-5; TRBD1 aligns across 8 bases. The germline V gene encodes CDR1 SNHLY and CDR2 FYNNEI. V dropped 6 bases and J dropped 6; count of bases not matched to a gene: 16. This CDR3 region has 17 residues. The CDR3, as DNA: TGTGCCAGCAGGCTTACCCCCGGGACAGGTCCCCTTCAGCCCCAGCATTTT. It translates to CASRLTPGTGPLQPQHF.

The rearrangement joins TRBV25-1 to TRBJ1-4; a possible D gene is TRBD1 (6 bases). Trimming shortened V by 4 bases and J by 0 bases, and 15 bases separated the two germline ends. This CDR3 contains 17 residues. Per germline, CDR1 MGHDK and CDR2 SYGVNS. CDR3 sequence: CASSVYGGLATNEKLFF. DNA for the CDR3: TGTGCCAGCAGTGTTTACGGGGGGCTCGCAACTAATGAAAAACTGTTTTTT. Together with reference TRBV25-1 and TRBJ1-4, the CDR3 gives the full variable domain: EADIYQTPRYLVIGTGKKITLECSQTMGHDKMYWYQQDPGMELHLIHYSYGVNSTEKGDLSSESTVSRIRTEHFPLTLESARPSHTSQYLCASSVYGGLATNEKLFFGSGTQLSVL.

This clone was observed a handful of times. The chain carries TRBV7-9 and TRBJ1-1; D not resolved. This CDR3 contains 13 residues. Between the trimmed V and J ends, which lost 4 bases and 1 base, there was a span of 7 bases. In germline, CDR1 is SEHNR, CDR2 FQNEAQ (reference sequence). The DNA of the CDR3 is TGTGCCAGCAGCTACACAAGGAACACTGAAGCTTTCTTT. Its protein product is CASSYTRNTEAFF.

The CDR3, as DNA: TGTGCCAGCTCACCCGCCGGGACAATAAGCACAGATACGCAGTATTTT. Translating it yields CASSPAGTISTDTQYF. The chain joins TRBV18 to TRBJ2-3, with a weak D call TRBD1 (6 bases). Germline V lookup: CDR1 KGHSH, CDR2 LQKENI. CDR3 length: 16 residues. The V end lost 3 bases, the J end lost 0 bases, and 13 bases lay between the germline ends.

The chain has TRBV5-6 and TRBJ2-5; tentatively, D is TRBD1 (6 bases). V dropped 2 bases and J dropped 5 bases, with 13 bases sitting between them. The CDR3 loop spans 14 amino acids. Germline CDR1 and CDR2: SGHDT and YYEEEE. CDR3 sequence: CASSFFRGRETQYF. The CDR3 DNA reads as TGTGCCAGCAGCTTCTTCAGGGGCCGGGAGACCCAGTACTTC.

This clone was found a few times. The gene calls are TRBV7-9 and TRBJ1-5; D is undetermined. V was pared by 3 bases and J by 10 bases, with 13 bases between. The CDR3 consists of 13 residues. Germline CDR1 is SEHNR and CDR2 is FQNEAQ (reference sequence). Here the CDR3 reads CASSFEGLNPQHF. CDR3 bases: TGTGCCAGCAGCTTCGAGGGTTTGAATCCCCAGCATTTT. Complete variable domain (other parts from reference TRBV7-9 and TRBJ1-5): DTGVSQNPRHKITKRGQNVTFRCDPISEHNRLYWYRQTLGQGPEFLTYFQNEAQLEKSRLLSDRFSAERPKGSFSTLEIQRTEQGDSAMYLCASSFEGLNPQHFGDGTRLSIL.

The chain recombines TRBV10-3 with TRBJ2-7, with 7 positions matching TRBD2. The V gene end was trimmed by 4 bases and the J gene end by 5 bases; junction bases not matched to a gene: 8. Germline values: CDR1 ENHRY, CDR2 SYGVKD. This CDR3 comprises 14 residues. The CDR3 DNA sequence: TGTGCCATCAGTGTCCGCGGGAGCGTTGACGAGCAGTACTTC. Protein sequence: CAISVRGSVDEQYF.